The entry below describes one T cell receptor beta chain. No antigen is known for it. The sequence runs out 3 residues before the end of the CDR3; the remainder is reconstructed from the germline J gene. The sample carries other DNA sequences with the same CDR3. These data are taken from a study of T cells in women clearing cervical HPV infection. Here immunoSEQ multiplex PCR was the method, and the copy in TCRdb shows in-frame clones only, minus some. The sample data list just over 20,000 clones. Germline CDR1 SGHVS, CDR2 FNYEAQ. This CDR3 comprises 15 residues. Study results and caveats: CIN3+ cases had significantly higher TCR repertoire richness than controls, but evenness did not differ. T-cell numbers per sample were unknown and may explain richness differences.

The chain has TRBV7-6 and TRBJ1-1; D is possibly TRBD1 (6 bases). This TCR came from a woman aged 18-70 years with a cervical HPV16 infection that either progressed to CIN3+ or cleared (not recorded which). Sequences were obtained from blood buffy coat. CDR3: CASSLEAGGLETAFF. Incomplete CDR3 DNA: TGTGCCAGCAGCTTAGAGGCGGGGGGCCTTGAGACC.